What follows are 24 T cell receptor beta chains derived from one specimen sequenced in a study of CD4 and CD8 cells across lung adenocarcinoma regions. TCRdb called the PCR reads again in MiXCR, with one record for every CDR3 protein. The sample lists around 3,900 distinct CDR3 sequences, approximately 57% occurring once. Sequencing input: CD4+ T cells from the margin of a lung tumor. The receptors were gathered from a female donor with lung adenocarcinoma. The CD4 and CD8 labels of this study may be unreliable.

This clonotype was recorded a few times. This chain joins TRBV4-1 and TRBJ1-2, with no clear D. The V gene lost 3 bases and the J gene lost 0 bases, with 11 bases spanning the gap. CDR1 is MGHRA, CDR2 YSYEKL, per germline. The CDR3 length is 15 residues. The CDR3 here is CASSHGSTPNYGYTF. CDR3 nucleotides: TGCGCCAGCAGCCACGGATCGACCCCTAACTATGGCTACACCTTC.

V usage is TRBV7-2 and J usage is TRBJ2-1, with 10 nucleotides matching TRBD2. There are 18 residues in the CDR3. CDR1 is SGHTA and CDR2 is FQGNSA in the germline V gene. Trimming removed 0 bases from V and 10 bases from J; junction bases left unmatched: 15. The CDR3, as DNA: TGTGCCAGCAGCTTAGCTTCTAGCGGGAGTTCCTACTCCTACGAGCAGTTCTTC. Its translation is CASSLASSGSSYSYEQFF.

A remark on this clonotype: Because it lacks the conserved phenylalanine or tryptophan at the end, this CDR3 is likely a read error. The limits of the CDR3 on the DNA are not certain, so only TCRdb's listed CDR3 is given. The chain joins TRBV25-1 to TRBJ2-2; the table's D call, TRBD2, was not checked against the DNA. The CDR3 is made up of 8 amino acids, end residues included. The germline V gene encodes CDR1 MGHDK and CDR2 SYGVNS. This CDR3 is CASIPNLA.

This clonotype ranks as large. The gene calls are TRBV10-2 and TRBJ2-1; D gene ambiguous. Germline lookup yields CDR1 WSHSY and CDR2 SAAADI. This CDR3 is built from 14 residues. Deletions cut 10 bases from V and 8 bases from J, with 21 bases between. CDR3 nucleotides: TGCGCCACTCTCCTGGGGTTAATTGGGGATGAGCAGTTCTTC. Protein: CATLLGLIGDEQFF.

This clonotype was detected only a few times. A much larger clone lies one base from this, so it may be a read error. V is TRBV28 and J is TRBJ2-1, with 8 bases matching TRBD2. With V trimmed by 5 bases and J by 13 bases, 13 bases remained unmatched. In germline, CDR1 is MDHEN, CDR2 SYDVKM. The length of the CDR3 is 14 residues. The CDR3 sequence is CASSPLASGRIQFF. CDR3 DNA sequence: TGTGCCAGCAGTCCCCTAGCTAGCGGGCGAATCCAGTTCTTC.

This clonotype was observed a handful of times. The rearrangement uses TRBV20-1 and TRBJ2-1, with a tentative D call TRBD2 (5 bases). Trimming left V 5 bases short and J 0 bases short, with 17 bases between. CDR1 is DFQATT and CDR2 is SNEGSKA in the germline V gene (reference sequence). CDR3 length: 16 residues. Here the CDR3 reads CSAYLLAPSSYNEQFF. DNA for the CDR3: TGCAGTGCTTACCTCTTAGCGCCGAGCTCCTACAATGAGCAGTTCTTC.

As concerns this clonotype: A junction boundary mismatches the germline segment, possibly from a read error. J is TRBJ1-6 and V is TRBV7-6; D is unresolved. Germline CDR1 and CDR2: SGHVS and FNYEAQ. The CDR3 runs 16 residues. Written as DNA, the CDR3 is TGTGCCAGCAGCTTAGGCCCCACCCAGGATGGCTATGAGCAGTACTTT. Its protein is CASSLGPTQDGYEQYF.

This clonotype was seen only a few times. V is TRBV9 and J is TRBJ2-2; D is undetermined. The CDR3 extends over 14 amino acids. Germline V CDR1 and CDR2: SGDLS, YYNGEE. Trimming cost V 1 base and J 0 bases, with 4 bases left between them. The CDR3 region is CASSVRANTGELFF. The CDR3 coding sequence is TGTGCCAGCAGCGTACGAGCGAACACCGGGGAGCTGTTTTTT.

On this clonotype itself: A junction end diverges from the germline sequence, so it may reflect a read error. The chain uses TRBV12-3 or TRBV12-4 and TRBJ2-3; the D is unclear. This CDR3 is 14 amino acids long. The CDR3 bases are TGTGGCAGCAGGCGTGTAATAGCCAAAAACACTCAGTATTTT. It encodes CGSRRVIAKNTQYF.

The chain carries TRBV6-1 and TRBJ2-1; no firm D call. The closer fit of TRBJ2-7 to the DNA end suggests the J call may be wrong. Germline values: CDR1 MNHNS, CDR2 SASEGT. This CDR3 is built from 13 residues. CDR3 region: CASSARSSYEQYF. In DNA form, the CDR3 reads TGTGCCAGCAGTGCGCGCAGCTCCTACGAGCAGTACTTC.

This clonotype rates as medium-sized. This chain links TRBV6-5 with TRBJ1-1; D is undetermined. The germline gives CDR1 MNHEY, CDR2 SVGAGI. This CDR3 has 14 residues. V lost 4 bases, J lost 0 bases, and 9 bases lay in between. CDR3 in amino acids: CASSLRTVNTEAFF. CDR3 coding DNA: TGTGCCAGCAGTTTAAGGACGGTGAACACTGAAGCTTTCTTT.

V usage is TRBV27 and J usage is TRBJ2-3, with D possibly matching TRBD2 (6 bases). The CDR3 runs to 15 residues. Germline V gene lookup returns CDR1 MNHEY and CDR2 SMNVEV (reference sequence). V was cut by 3 bases and J by 4 bases, with 14 bases left in between. CDR3 sequence: CASSFSRDGPDTQYF. CDR3 sequence (DNA): TGTGCCAGCAGTTTCTCGCGGGATGGGCCAGATACGCAGTATTTT.

This chain connects TRBV25-1 to TRBJ2-5; 12 nucleotides line up with TRBD1. The V segment lost 3 bases and the J segment 3 bases; nucleotides outside the gene matches: 17. The CDR3 has 20 amino acids. Germline V gene data show CDR1 as MGHDK and CDR2 as SYGVNS. This CDR3 is CASSDNLKGQGAGNEETQYF. In DNA form, the CDR3 reads TGTGCCAGCAGTGATAATTTAAAGGGACAGGGGGCAGGTAACGAAGAGACCCAGTACTTC.

Relative to its sample, this clonotype is large. The chain uses TRBV10-1 and TRBJ2-4, with a weak D call TRBD2 (6 bases). The CDR3 length is 15 residues. The V and J ends lost 8 bases and 2 bases respectively, with 16 bases between them. Germline-derived CDR1 and CDR2 are WNHNN and SYGVQD (reference sequence). DNA for the CDR3: TGCGCCAGCCCCGTTGATGGGAGGACCAAAAACATTCAGTACTTC. It specifies CASPVDGRTKNIQYF.

The rearrangement joins TRBV6-1 to TRBJ2-3; the match to TRBD2 covers 9 bases. The length of the CDR3 is 13 residues. The germline gives CDR1 MNHNS, CDR2 SASEGT. Trimming cost V 6 bases and J 11 bases; bases outside gene matches: 9. The CDR3 nucleotides are TGTGCCAGCAGATGGCGGGAGGGACGCGGGCAGTATTTT. It codes for CASRWREGRGQYF.

By proportion, this clonotype is medium-sized (0.01 to 0.1%). The J gene is TRBJ2-1, the V gene TRBV6-9, with 10 nucleotides matching TRBD2. The V segment lost 2 bases and the J segment 6 bases; nucleotides outside the gene matches: 1. Germline-derived CDR1 and CDR2 are MNHGY and SVAAGI. The CDR3 length is 14 residues. The CDR3 spells CASSYSGRANEQFF. The CDR3 DNA is TGTGCCAGCAGTTATAGCGGGAGGGCCAATGAGCAGTTCTTC.

The chain combines TRBV6-1 with TRBJ2-5; D possibly corresponds to TRBD2 (6 bases). Gene TRBJ2-1 matches the end of the DNA better, so the J call may be wrong. Germline V gene data show CDR1 as MNHNS and CDR2 as SASEGT. The CDR3 has 15 amino acids. The CDR3 nucleotides are TGTGCCAGCAGTGAAGTGGTACTAGCCGGCGAGACCCAGTTCTTC. It specifies CASSEVVLAGETQFF.

This chain links TRBV10-2 with TRBJ2-3; D call uncertain. The end of the DNA aligns better with TRBJ2-1, so the J call may be wrong. Germline CDR1 and CDR2: WSHSY and SAAADI. This CDR3 is built from 13 residues. The CDR3: CASSPQIRNEQFF. Here the CDR3 DNA reads TGCGCCAGCTCTCCGCAAATACGCAATGAGCAGTTCTTC.

The V gene is TRBV6-1, the J gene TRBJ2-5; 8 positions match TRBD1. Germline V CDR1 and CDR2: MNHNS, SASEGT. V trimming: 8 bases; J trimming: 7 bases; junction bases outside the gene matches: 15. This CDR3 region has 15 residues. Here the CDR3 DNA reads TGTGCCAGCTGGCGCGCGGCGACAGGGGACGTGACCCAGTACTTC. It encodes CASWRAATGDVTQYF.

By share, this clonotype counts as large. The V and J genes are TRBV6-1 and TRBJ2-1; 7 bases agree with TRBD2. Near its end, the DNA agrees better with TRBJ2-5, so the J call may be wrong. The CDR3 is 15 residues long. Germline V gene data show CDR1 as MNHNS and CDR2 as SASEGT. DNA for the CDR3: TGTGCCAGCACCCCAGGGCGGGAGTCTCGTGAGACCCAGTACTTC. This translates into CASTPGRESRETQYF.

This clonotype rates as medium-sized (0.01 to 0.1%). The chain employs TRBV6-1 and TRBJ2-5; D is unclear. CDR3 length: 14 residues. With 5 bases removed from V and 4 bases from J, the gap between germline ends came to 14 bases. Germline lookup yields CDR1 MNHNS and CDR2 SASEGT. The CDR3 coding sequence is TGTGCCAGCAGTCCGACGTTGGCCTCAGAGACCCAGTACTTC. Residues: CASSPTLASETQYF.

V gene TRBV23-1 combines with J gene TRBJ2-3; D is ambiguous. TRBV23-1 qualifies as an ORF whose function is uncertain. The CDR3 totals 14 residues. Trimming left V 0 bases short and J 4 bases short, with 8 bases between. The CDR3, as DNA: TGCGCCAGCAGTCAATCAATTCTGGCAGATACGCAGTATTTT. This gives the protein CASSQSILADTQYF.

This clonotype was picked up a small number of times. The chain recombines TRBV7-8 with TRBJ2-1; 8 nucleotides match TRBD2. Germline values: CDR1 SGHVS, CDR2 FQNEAQ. V shed 2 bases and J 12 bases; nucleotides not matched to a gene: 3. This CDR3 comprises 12 residues. The CDR3 protein is CASSLTGGTQFF. For the CDR3, the DNA is TGTGCCAGCAGCTTAACGGGAGGGACGCAGTTCTTC.

This chain links TRBV6-5 with TRBJ2-5; maybe TRBD2 (7 bases). This CDR3 has 14 amino acids. Trimming took off 2 bases at V and 7 bases at J, with 14 bases between the two ends. Per the germline V gene, CDR1 is MNHEY and CDR2 is SVGAGI. CDR3 amino acids: CASSYTQGGGTQYF. In DNA form, the CDR3 reads TGTGCCAGCAGTTACACTCAAGGGGGGGGGACCCAGTACTTC.